Listed here is a single T cell receptor beta chain. V lost 0 bases to trimming and J lost 5 bases, with 16 bases between them. CDR1 is GTSNPN and CDR2 is SVGIG in the germline V gene (reference sequence). The CDR3 is 15 amino acids. This sample was included in a study of control samples from healthy donors and cancer patients. This table comes from immunoSEQ multiplex PCR, and its TCRdb copy is limited to in-frame clones, with some not included. This repertoire shows 100,000 to 130,000 clones, about 80% found once; its top ten account for 6% to 8%. The gene calls are TRBV30 and TRBJ2-5, with D possibly being TRBD1 or TRBD2 (5 bases each). The TCR comes from a man younger than 35 in good health. The sequenced material came from blood. The CDR3 region is CAWSVSGSWGETQYF. In nucleotides, the CDR3 is TGTGCCTGGAGTGTGTCGGGGTCGTGGGGGGAGACCCAGTACTTC.